Below, one TCR beta chain is given with its context. The data were taken from a study of T cell changes during pregnancy in multiple sclerosis. The CDR3 extends over 15 amino acids. V was clipped by 8 bases and J by 2 bases; unmatched bases: 4. CDR1 WNHNN and CDR2 SYGVQD come from the germline V gene (reference sequence). The data were produced by immunoSEQ multiplex PCR, yet TCRdb's version contains in-frame clones alone and is incomplete. The table shows 54,000 or so clones, with 85% to 95% occurring only once. The receptor's source is a female donor with multiple sclerosis, enrolled in a pregnancy study. The chain links TRBV10-1 to TRBJ2-7; TRBD2 matches at 15 bases. The sequencing here drew on CD4+ T cells from peripheral blood mononuclear cells, taken before pregnancy. The CDR3 sequence is CASSGLAGGPYEQYF. The CDR3 coding sequence is TGCGCCAGCTCCGGACTAGCGGGAGGGCCCTACGAGCAGTACTTC.